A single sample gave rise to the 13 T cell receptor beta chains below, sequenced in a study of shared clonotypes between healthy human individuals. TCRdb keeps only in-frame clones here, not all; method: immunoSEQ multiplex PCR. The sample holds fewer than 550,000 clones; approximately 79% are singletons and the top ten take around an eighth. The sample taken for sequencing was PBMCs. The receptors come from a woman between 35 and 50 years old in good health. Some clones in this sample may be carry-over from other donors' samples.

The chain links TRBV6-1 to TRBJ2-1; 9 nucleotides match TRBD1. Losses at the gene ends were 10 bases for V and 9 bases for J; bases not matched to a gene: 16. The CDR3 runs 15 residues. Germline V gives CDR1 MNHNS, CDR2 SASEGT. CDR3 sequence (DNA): TGTGCCACCCCGAGGGGGGACAGGGTCGGGGGTGAGCAGTTCTTC. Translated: CATPRGDRVGGEQFF.

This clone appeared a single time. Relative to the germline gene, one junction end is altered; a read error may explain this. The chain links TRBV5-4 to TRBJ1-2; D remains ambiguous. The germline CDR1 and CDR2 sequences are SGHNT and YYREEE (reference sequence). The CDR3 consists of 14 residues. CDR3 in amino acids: CAGSQSGAGYGYTF. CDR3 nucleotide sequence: TGTGCCGGCAGCCAATCGGGTGCTGGCTATGGCTACACCTTC.

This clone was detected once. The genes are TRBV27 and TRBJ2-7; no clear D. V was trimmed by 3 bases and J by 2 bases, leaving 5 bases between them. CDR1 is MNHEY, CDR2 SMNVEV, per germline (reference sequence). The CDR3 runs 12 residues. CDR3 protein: CASSFSPYEQYF. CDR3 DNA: TGTGCCAGCAGTTTCTCTCCCTACGAGCAGTACTTC.

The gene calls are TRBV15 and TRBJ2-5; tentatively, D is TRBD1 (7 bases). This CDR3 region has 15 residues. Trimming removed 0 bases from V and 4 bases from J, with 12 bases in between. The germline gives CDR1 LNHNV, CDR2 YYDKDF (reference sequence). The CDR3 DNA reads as TGTGCCACCAGCAGAGATAATCAGGGGGGAGAGACCCAGTACTTC. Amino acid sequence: CATSRDNQGGETQYF.

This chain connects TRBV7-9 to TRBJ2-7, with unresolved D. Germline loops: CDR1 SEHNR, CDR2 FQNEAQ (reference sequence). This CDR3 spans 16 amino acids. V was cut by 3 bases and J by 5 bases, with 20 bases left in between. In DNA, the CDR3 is TGTGCCAGCAGCTTCCAACTGCCTTTTAACAGAGACGAGCAGTACTTC. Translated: CASSFQLPFNRDEQYF.

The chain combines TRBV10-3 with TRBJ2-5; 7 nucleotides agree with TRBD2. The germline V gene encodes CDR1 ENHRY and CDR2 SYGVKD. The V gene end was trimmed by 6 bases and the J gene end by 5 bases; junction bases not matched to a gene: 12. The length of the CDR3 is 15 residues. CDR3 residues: CAISADGGTWETQYF. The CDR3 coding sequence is TGTGCCATCAGCGCGGACGGGGGGACGTGGGAGACCCAGTACTTC.

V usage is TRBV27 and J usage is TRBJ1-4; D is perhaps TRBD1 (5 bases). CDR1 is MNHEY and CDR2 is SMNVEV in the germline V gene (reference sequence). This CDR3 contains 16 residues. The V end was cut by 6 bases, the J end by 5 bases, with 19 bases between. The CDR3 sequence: CASRERAGTENEKLFF. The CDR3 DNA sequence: TGTGCCAGCAGGGAAAGAGCTGGGACCGAGAATGAAAAACTGTTTTTT.

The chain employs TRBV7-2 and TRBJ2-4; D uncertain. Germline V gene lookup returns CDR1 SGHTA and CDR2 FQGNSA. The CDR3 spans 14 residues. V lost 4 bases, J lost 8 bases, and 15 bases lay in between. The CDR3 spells CASSSEGVRDIQYF. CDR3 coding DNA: TGTGCCAGCAGCTCCGAAGGAGTTCGGGACATTCAGTACTTC.

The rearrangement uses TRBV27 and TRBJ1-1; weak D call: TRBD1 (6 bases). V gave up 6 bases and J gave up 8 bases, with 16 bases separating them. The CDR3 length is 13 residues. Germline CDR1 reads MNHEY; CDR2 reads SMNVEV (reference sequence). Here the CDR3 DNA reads TGTGCCAGCAGCCGATCCTCAACAGGGGAAGCTTTCTTT. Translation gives CASSRSSTGEAFF.

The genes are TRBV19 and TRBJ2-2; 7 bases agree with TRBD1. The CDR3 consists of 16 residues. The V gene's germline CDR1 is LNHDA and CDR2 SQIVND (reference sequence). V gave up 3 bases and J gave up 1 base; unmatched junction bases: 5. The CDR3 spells CASSIRDSVNTGELFF. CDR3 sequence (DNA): TGTGCCAGTAGTATCCGGGACAGCGTGAACACCGGGGAGCTGTTTTTT.

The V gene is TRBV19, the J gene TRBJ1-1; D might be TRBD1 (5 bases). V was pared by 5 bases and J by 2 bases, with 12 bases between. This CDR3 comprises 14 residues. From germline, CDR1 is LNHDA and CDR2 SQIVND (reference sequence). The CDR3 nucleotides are TGTGCCAGTAGTTCAGGGACGGTAAACACTGAAGCTTTCTTT. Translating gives CASSSGTVNTEAFF. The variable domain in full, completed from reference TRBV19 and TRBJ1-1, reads DGGITQSPKYLFRKEGQNVTLSCEQNLNHDAMYWYRQDPGQGLRLIYYSQIVNDFQKGDIAEGYSVSREKKESFPLTVTSAQKNPTAFYLCASSSGTVNTEAFFGQGTRLTVV.

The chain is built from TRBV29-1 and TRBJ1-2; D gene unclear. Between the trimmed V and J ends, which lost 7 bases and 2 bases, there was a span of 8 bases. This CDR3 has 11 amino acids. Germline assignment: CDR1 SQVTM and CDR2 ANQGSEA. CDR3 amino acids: CSATENYGYTF. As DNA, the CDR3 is TGCAGCGCCACAGAGAACTATGGCTACACCTTC.

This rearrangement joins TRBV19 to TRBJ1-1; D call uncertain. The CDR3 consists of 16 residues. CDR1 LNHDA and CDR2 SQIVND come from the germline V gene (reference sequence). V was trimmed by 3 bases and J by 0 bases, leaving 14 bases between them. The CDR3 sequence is CASSMWAAVLNTEAFF. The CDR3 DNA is TGTGCCAGTAGTATGTGGGCTGCGGTGCTGAACACTGAAGCTTTCTTT.